The 4 T cell receptor beta chains listed next were all sequenced from one sample in a study of control samples from healthy donors and cancer patients. Libraries were prepared by immunoSEQ multiplex PCR; TCRdb keeps only in-frame clonotypes and omits some of them. The repertoire holds about 100,000 clones, over 75% seen once, with roughly 18% in the top ten. The sequenced sample was blood. The receptors come from a woman in her 50s in good health.

The chain has TRBV24-1 and TRBJ1-5; 7 bases agree with TRBD1. V trimming: 4 bases; J trimming: 6 bases; junction bases outside the gene matches: 11. CDR3 length equals 16 residues. Per the germline V gene, CDR1 is KGHDR and CDR2 is SFDVKD. The CDR3, as DNA: TGTGCCACCAGTGACACAAACACAGGGGATCGTCAGCCCCAGCATTTT. Its translation: CATSDTNTGDRQPQHF.

The chain couples TRBV11-2 to TRBJ2-7; D is ambiguous. V lost 3 bases and J 9 bases, leaving 9 bases between the germline ends. Per the germline V gene, CDR1 is SGHAT and CDR2 is FQNNGV. The CDR3 extends over 11 amino acids. CDR3 nucleotide sequence: TGTGCCAGCAGCTTCGGGCACTGGCAGTACGTC. It specifies CASSFGHWQYV.

This clone was counted between two and nine times. The chain employs TRBV15 and TRBJ1-1; 7 nucleotides agree with TRBD1. Germline-derived CDR1 and CDR2 are LNHNV and YYDKDF (reference sequence). The V gene end was trimmed by 3 bases and the J gene end by 2 bases; junction bases not matched to a gene: 12. The CDR3 loop spans 17 amino acids. This chain's CDR3 is CATSSILTGAYNTEAFF. The CDR3 DNA sequence: TGTGCCACCAGCAGCATACTAACAGGGGCCTACAACACTGAAGCTTTCTTT.

The chain has TRBV11-3 and TRBJ2-5, with D tentatively TRBD1 (6 bases). Germline V lookup: CDR1 SGHNT, CDR2 YENEEA. CDR3 size: 16 residues. Trimming stripped 4 bases from V and 3 bases from J, with 18 bases between. CDR3 sequence reads: CASSSPGVQGKETQYF. The CDR3 bases are TGTGCCAGCAGCTCCCCAGGGGTTCAGGGGAAAGAGACCCAGTACTTC. Based on the CDR3 plus reference TRBV11-3 and TRBJ2-5, the full variable domain is EAGVVQSPRYKIIEKKQPVAFWCNPISGHNTLYWYLQNLGQGPELLIRYENEEAVDDSQLPKDRFSAERLKGVDSTLKIQPAELGDSAVYLCASSSPGVQGKETQYFGPGTRLLVL.